These T cell receptor beta chains were read from a single sample in a study of metastatic and nonmetastatic thyroid tumors. TCRdb reprocessed the PCR reads via MiXCR. Of about 21,000 clones listed, around 13% are singletons. Sequencing input: blood. Every receptor here comes from a female donor with papillary thyroid cancer or a benign thyroid nodule (not recorded which). Some clones in this sample may be carry-over from other donors' samples. CDR3s include the opening cysteine and the closing phenylalanine or tryptophan. The order of the fields is CDR3 protein, CDR3 DNA, V gene, clone size, J gene, D gene. The D gene is left open where the match is weak. Rows give clone size only sometimes, using once, few, many, or a class for an expanded clone.

cdr3_aa: CASSLGTAGSNNEQFF
cdr3_nt: TGTGCCAGCAGCTTAGGTACGGCGGGTTCCAACAATGAGCAGTTCTTC
v_call: TRBV13
clone_size: many
j_call: TRBJ2-1
d_call: NA

cdr3_aa: CASTLMGETQYF
cdr3_nt: TGTGCCAGCACATTAATGGGGGAGACCCAGTACTTC
v_call: TRBV28
clone_size: NA
j_call: TRBJ2-5
d_call: NA

cdr3_aa: CASSARVGGANTGELFF
cdr3_nt: TGTGCCAGCAGTGCCCGGGTGGGGGGCGCGAACACCGGGGAGCTGTTTTTT
v_call: TRBV6-1
clone_size: medium-sized
j_call: TRBJ2-2
d_call: NA

cdr3_aa: CASSPTSGRGQFF
cdr3_nt: TGTGCCAGCAGCCCCACTAGCGGCAGGGGGCAGTTCTTC
v_call: TRBV3-1
clone_size: many
j_call: TRBJ2-1
d_call: TRBD2

cdr3_aa: CSVPEGGRKTDTQYF
cdr3_nt: TGCAGCGTACCTGAGGGTGGGAGGAAAACAGATACGCAGTATTTT
v_call: TRBV29-1
clone_size: many
j_call: TRBJ2-3
d_call: NA

cdr3_aa: CATSRRPGQVSNQPQHF
cdr3_nt: TGTGCCACCAGCAGAAGACCGGGACAGGTTAGCAATCAGCCCCAGCATTTT
v_call: TRBV15
clone_size: many
j_call: TRBJ1-5
d_call: TRBD1

cdr3_aa: CASSSLSGTGDYEQYF
cdr3_nt: TGTGCCAGCAGCTCGCTCTCCGGGACAGGGGACTACGAGCAGTACTTC
v_call: TRBV5-6
clone_size: many
j_call: TRBJ2-7
d_call: TRBD1

cdr3_aa: CASSYPGTVNQPQHF
cdr3_nt: TGTGCCAGCAGTTACCCTGGGACAGTCAATCAGCCCCAGCATTTT
v_call: TRBV6-2/TRBV6-3
clone_size: medium-sized
j_call: TRBJ1-5
d_call: TRBD1

cdr3_aa: CASSLDRVYNSPLHF
cdr3_nt: TGTGCCAGCAGCTTGGACAGGGTCTATAATTCACCCCTCCACTTT
v_call: TRBV5-5
clone_size: many
j_call: TRBJ1-6
d_call: NA

cdr3_aa: CASSPSSKLTGAGSGNTIYF
cdr3_nt: TGTGCCAGCAGCCCGAGCTCCAAATTGACCGGGGCTGGGAGTGGAAACACCATATATTTT
v_call: TRBV4-2
clone_size: many
j_call: TRBJ1-3
d_call: NA

cdr3_aa: CASSEYDGSETQYF
cdr3_nt: TGTGCCAGCAGTGAATATGACGGTTCGGAGACCCAGTACTTC
v_call: TRBV25-1
clone_size: many
j_call: TRBJ2-5
d_call: NA

cdr3_aa: CSAKVRDIDSPLHF
cdr3_nt: TGCAGTGCTAAGGTCCGGGACATAGATTCACCCCTCCACTTT
v_call: TRBV20-1
clone_size: many
j_call: TRBJ1-6
d_call: NA

cdr3_aa: CASRKGFSYNEQFF
cdr3_nt: TGTGCCAGCAGGAAAGGCTTCTCCTACAATGAGCAGTTCTTC
v_call: TRBV28
clone_size: many
j_call: TRBJ2-1
d_call: NA

cdr3_aa: CASSSITTGKNTEAFF
cdr3_nt: TGTGCCAGCAGTTCGATAACGACAGGGAAGAACACTGAAGCTTTCTTT
v_call: TRBV28
clone_size: many
j_call: TRBJ1-1
d_call: TRBD1

cdr3_aa: CASSPPGTLGSFF
cdr3_nt: TGTGCCAGCTCACCACCAGGGACCCTTGGTTCTTTCTTT
v_call: TRBV18
clone_size: few
j_call: TRBJ1-1
d_call: NA

cdr3_aa: CASSSPGGNTEAFF
cdr3_nt: TGTGCCAGCAGTTCCCCTGGGGGGAACACTGAAGCTTTCTTT
v_call: TRBV28
clone_size: many
j_call: TRBJ1-1
d_call: NA

cdr3_aa: CASSTGQGVIGYTF
cdr3_nt: TGTGCCAGCAGCACTGGACAGGGGGTAATTGGCTACACCTTC
v_call: TRBV7-6
clone_size: many
j_call: TRBJ1-2
d_call: TRBD1

cdr3_aa: CASSLYGQAAFTTQYF
cdr3_nt: TGTGCCAGCAGCTTATACGGACAGGCCGCGTTTACGACCCAGTACTTC
v_call: TRBV7-6
clone_size: many
j_call: TRBJ2-5
d_call: TRBD1

cdr3_aa: CASSVFDGGPSYEQYF
cdr3_nt: TGTGCCAGCAGTGTCTTCGACGGCGGTCCCTCCTACGAGCAGTACTTC
v_call: TRBV6-1
clone_size: NA
j_call: TRBJ2-7
d_call: NA

cdr3_aa: CASRTTQGLYGYTF
cdr3_nt: TGTGCCAGTAGAACAACACAGGGGCTCTATGGCTACACCTTC
v_call: TRBV19
clone_size: medium-sized
j_call: TRBJ1-2
d_call: TRBD1

cdr3_aa: CASGFDEQYF
cdr3_nt: TGTGCCAGCGGGTTTGACGAGCAGTACTTC
v_call: TRBV7-9
clone_size: many
j_call: TRBJ2-7
d_call: NA

cdr3_aa: CSYGQEIGTQYF
cdr3_nt: TGCAGTTACGGCCAGGAGATCGGGACCCAGTACTTC
v_call: TRBV29-1
clone_size: many
j_call: TRBJ2-5
d_call: NA

cdr3_aa: CASSRTGGGYGYTF
cdr3_nt: TGTGCCAGCTCACGGACAGGGGGAGGCTATGGCTACACCTTC
v_call: TRBV18
clone_size: many
j_call: TRBJ1-2
d_call: TRBD1

cdr3_aa: CANSNSGANVLTF
cdr3_nt: TGTGCCAACAGTAACTCTGGGGCCAACGTCCTGACTTTC
v_call: TRBV2
clone_size: NA
j_call: TRBJ2-6
d_call: NA

cdr3_aa: CASSLDKGKGQYF
cdr3_nt: TGCGCCAGCAGCTTGGATAAGGGAAAGGGGCAGTACTTC
v_call: TRBV5-1
clone_size: NA
j_call: TRBJ2-7
d_call: NA

cdr3_aa: CASSQARALSYEQYF
cdr3_nt: TGTGCCAGCAGCCAGGCGAGAGCGTTATCCTACGAGCAGTACTTC
v_call: TRBV3-1
clone_size: many
j_call: TRBJ2-7
d_call: NA

cdr3_aa: CASSNREVGGGELFF
cdr3_nt: TGTGCCAGCAGTAACCGGGAGGTCGGCGGCGGGGAGCTGTTTTTT
v_call: TRBV6-1
clone_size: many
j_call: TRBJ2-2
d_call: TRBD2

cdr3_aa: CASSQGGGSYEQYF
cdr3_nt: TGTGCCAGCAGCCAAGGAGGCGGGAGTTACGAGCAGTACTTC
v_call: TRBV4-2
clone_size: many
j_call: TRBJ2-7
d_call: TRBD2

cdr3_aa: CASSQMLLMNTEAFF
cdr3_nt: TGTGCCAGTAGTCAAATGTTACTCATGAACACTGAAGCTTTCTTT
v_call: TRBV19
clone_size: many
j_call: TRBJ1-1
d_call: NA

cdr3_aa: CASSRVIEMWVRQGSKDQETQYF
cdr3_nt: TGTGCCAGCAGCCGAGTTATCGAAATGTGGGTAAGACAGGGTTCCAAGGATCAAGAGACCCAGTACTTC
v_call: TRBV3-1
clone_size: many
j_call: TRBJ2-5
d_call: TRBD1

cdr3_aa: CASSIPGGIYNEQFF
cdr3_nt: TGTGCCAGTAGTATCCCGGGGGGGATATACAATGAGCAGTTCTTC
v_call: TRBV19
clone_size: many
j_call: TRBJ2-1
d_call: TRBD2

cdr3_aa: CASSSYGNSPLHF
cdr3_nt: TGTGCCAGCAGCTCCTACGGAAATTCACCCCTCCACTTT
v_call: TRBV5-6
clone_size: many
j_call: TRBJ1-6
d_call: NA

cdr3_aa: CASSIGYEAFF
cdr3_nt: TGTGCCAGTAGTATCGGCTATGAAGCTTTCTTT
v_call: TRBV19
clone_size: many
j_call: TRBJ1-1
d_call: NA